This T cell receptor beta chain was profiled in a study of early T cells in non-severe SARS-CoV-2 infection. This clonotype was recorded many times. The CDR3 runs to 15 residues. Germline CDR1 and CDR2: MDHEN and SYDVKM. The V gene end was trimmed by 5 bases and the J gene end by 4 bases; junction bases not matched to a gene: 7. TCRdb recomputed calls from the 5' RACE reads with MiXCR, one row per CDR3 protein. The sample comprises tens of thousands of distinct CDR3 sequences, approximately 7.7% of which are singletons, and around 3.4% rests with the top ten. This sequence was found in an adult who was a healthcare worker with PCR-confirmed SARS-CoV-2 infection or an uninfected control (not recorded which). Sequenced: whole blood. The V gene is TRBV28, the J gene TRBJ2-1; 8 bases match TRBD1. CDR3 region: CASSIRDRRYNEQFF. DNA for the CDR3: TGTGCCAGCAGTATCCGGGACAGGAGATACAATGAGCAGTTCTTC.